This T cell receptor beta chain was recovered during a study of identical twins. Whole-study findings and limits: Out-of-frame alpha sequences common to twins exhibited a surplus of low generation probability.

This clonotype has only a few counts. What it binds is unknown. Unique molecular identifiers were present on the cDNA, which also gained a universal primer site by template switching. TCRdb passed the 5' RACE reads through MiXCR, listing each CDR3 protein once. Of about 470,000 distinct CDR3 sequences listed, more than 20% are singletons. V lost 7 bases, J lost 4 bases, and 18 bases stayed unmatched. Germline V gene data show CDR1 as SQVTM and CDR2 as ANQGSEA. The CDR3 extends over 17 amino acids. These same records also appear under a second study, on T cells expressing NK-cell markers.

This sequence was found in a woman aged 18-29 years in good health. Sequencing was done on a sample of CD4+ T cells sorted from blood. The chain combines TRBV29-1 with TRBJ2-2, with 7 bases aligning to TRBD2. Written as DNA, the CDR3 is TGCAGCGCCCAAAGGGGAGTCGCGGGAGCGGTCACCGGGGAGCTGTTTTTT. It codes for CSAQRGVAGAVTGELFF.